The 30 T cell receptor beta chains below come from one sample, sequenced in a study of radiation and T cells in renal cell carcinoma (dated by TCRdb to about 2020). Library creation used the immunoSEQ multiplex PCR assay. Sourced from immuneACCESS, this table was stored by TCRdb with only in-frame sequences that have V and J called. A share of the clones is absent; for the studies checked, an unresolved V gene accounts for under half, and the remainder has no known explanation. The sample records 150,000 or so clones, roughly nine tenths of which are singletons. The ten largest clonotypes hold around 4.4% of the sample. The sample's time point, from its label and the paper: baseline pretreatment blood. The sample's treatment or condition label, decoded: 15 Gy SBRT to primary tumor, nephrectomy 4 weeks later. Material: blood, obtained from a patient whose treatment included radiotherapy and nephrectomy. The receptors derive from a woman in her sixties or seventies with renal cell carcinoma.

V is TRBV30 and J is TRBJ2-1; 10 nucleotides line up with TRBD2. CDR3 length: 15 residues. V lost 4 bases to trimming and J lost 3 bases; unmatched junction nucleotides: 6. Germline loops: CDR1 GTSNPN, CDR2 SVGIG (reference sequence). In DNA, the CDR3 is TGTGCCTGGACAATAGCGGGGGGCCGCTACAATGAGCAGTTCTTC. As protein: CAWTIAGGRYNEQFF.

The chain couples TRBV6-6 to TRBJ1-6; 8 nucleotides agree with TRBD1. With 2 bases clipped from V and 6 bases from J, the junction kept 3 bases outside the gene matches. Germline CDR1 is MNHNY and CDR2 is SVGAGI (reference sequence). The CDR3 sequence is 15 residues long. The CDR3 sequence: CASSYETGGNSPLHF. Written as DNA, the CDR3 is TGTGCCAGCAGTTACGAAACAGGGGGTAATTCACCCCTCCACTTT.

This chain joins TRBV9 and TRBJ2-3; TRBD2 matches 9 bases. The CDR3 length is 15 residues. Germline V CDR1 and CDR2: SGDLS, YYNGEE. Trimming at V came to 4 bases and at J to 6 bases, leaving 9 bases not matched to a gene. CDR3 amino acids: CASSLNLLAGDTQYF. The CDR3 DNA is TGTGCCAGCAGCTTGAATCTACTAGCGGGCGATACGCAGTATTTT.

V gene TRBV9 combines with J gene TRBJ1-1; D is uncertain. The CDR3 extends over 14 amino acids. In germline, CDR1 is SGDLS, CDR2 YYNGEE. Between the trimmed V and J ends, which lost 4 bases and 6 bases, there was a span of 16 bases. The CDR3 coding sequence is TGTGCCAGCAGCCCGCTCTCTGGGATGGCTGAAGCTTTCTTT. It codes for CASSPLSGMAEAFF. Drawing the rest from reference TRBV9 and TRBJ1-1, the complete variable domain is DSGVTQTPKHLITATGQRVTLRCSPRSGDLSVYWYQQSLDQGLQFLIQYYNGEERAKGNILERFSAQQFPDLHSELNLSSLELGDSALYFCASSPLSGMAEAFFGQGTRLTVV.

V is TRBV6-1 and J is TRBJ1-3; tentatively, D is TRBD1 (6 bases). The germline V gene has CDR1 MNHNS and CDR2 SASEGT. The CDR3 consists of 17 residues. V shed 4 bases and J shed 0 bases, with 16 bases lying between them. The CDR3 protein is CASSALTGVLSGNTIYF. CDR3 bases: TGTGCCAGCAGTGCCCTGACAGGAGTACTCTCTGGAAACACCATATATTTT.

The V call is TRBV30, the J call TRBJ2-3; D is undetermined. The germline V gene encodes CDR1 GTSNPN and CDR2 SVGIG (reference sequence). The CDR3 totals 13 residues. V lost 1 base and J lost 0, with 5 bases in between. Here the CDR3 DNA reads TGTGCCTGGAGTGCGGGTAGCACAGATACGCAGTATTTT. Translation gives CAWSAGSTDTQYF.

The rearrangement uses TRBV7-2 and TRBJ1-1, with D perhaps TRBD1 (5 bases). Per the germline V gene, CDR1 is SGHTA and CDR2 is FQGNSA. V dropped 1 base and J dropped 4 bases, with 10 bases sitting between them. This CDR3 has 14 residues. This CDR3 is CASSLVGGGTEAFF. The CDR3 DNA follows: TGTGCCAGCAGCTTAGTTGGGGGAGGCACTGAAGCTTTCTTT.

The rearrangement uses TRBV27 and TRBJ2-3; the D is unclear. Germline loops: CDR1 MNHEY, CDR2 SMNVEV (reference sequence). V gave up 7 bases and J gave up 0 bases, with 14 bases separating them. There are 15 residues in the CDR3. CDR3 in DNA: TGTGCCAGCACCCCGCGGAGTATCAGCACAGATACGCAGTATTTT. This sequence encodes CASTPRSISTDTQYF.

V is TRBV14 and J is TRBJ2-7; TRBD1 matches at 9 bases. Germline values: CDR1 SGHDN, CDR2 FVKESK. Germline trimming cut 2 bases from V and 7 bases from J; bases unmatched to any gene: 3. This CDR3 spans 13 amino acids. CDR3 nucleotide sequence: TGTGCCAGCAGCCAAAACAGGGGGCGGGAGCAGTACTTC. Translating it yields CASSQNRGREQYF.

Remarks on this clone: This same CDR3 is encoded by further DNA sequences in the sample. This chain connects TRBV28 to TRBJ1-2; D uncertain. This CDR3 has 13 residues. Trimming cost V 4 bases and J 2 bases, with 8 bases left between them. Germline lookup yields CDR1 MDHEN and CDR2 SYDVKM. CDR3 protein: CASSSDRNYGYTF. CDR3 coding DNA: TGTGCCAGCAGTTCAGACCGAAACTATGGCTACACCTTC.

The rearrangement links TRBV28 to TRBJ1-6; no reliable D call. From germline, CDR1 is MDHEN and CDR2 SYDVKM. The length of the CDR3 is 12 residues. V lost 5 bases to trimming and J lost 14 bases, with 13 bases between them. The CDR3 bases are TGTGCCAGCAGTCCCCCGTTTGGGGCCCTCCACTTT. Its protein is CASSPPFGALHF.

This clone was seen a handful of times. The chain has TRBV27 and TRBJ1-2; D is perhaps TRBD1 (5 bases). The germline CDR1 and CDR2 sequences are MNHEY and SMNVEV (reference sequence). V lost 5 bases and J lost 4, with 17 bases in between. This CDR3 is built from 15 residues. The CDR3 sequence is CASSPRDGALYGYTF. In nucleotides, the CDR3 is TGTGCCAGCAGTCCCAGGGACGGAGCCCTCTATGGCTACACCTTC.

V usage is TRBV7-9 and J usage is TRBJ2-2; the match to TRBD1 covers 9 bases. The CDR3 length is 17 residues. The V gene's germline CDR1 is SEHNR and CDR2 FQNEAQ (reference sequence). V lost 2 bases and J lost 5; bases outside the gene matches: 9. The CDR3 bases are TGTGCCAGCAGCTTACGTCCGGGACAGGGAGGAACCGGGGAGCTGTTTTTT. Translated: CASSLRPGQGGTGELFF. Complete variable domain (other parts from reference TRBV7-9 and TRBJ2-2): DTGVSQNPRHKITKRGQNVTFRCDPISEHNRLYWYRQTLGQGPEFLTYFQNEAQLEKSRLLSDRFSAERPKGSFSTLEIQRTEQGDSAMYLCASSLRPGQGGTGELFFGEGSRLTVL.

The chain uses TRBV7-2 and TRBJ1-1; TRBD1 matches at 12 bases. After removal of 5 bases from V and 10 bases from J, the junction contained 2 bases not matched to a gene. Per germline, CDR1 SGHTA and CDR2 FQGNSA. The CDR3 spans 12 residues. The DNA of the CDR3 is TGTGCCAGCAGCGGGGACAGGGGGCGAGCTTTCTTT. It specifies CASSGDRGRAFF.

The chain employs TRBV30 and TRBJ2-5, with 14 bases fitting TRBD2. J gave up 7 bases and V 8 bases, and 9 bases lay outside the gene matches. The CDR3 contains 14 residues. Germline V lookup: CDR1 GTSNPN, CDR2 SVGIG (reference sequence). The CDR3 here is CALRTSGGLPTQYF. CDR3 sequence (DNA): TGTGCCCTCAGGACTAGCGGGGGGCTTCCGACCCAGTACTTC.

CDR3 loop: CASSVGTGANYGYTF. In nucleotides, the CDR3 is TGCGCCAGCAGCGTCGGGACAGGCGCTAACTATGGCTACACCTTC. The chain links TRBV4-1 to TRBJ1-2; 8 bases fit TRBD1. In germline, CDR1 is MGHRA, CDR2 YSYEKL. The CDR3 extends over 15 amino acids. After removal of 5 bases from V and 0 bases from J, the junction contained 5 bases not matched to a gene.

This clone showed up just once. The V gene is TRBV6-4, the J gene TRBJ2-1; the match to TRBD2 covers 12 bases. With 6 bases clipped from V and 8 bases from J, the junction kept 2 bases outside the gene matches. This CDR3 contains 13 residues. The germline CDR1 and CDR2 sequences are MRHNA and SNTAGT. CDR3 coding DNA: TGTGCCAGCAGCCGGACTAGCGGGGATGAGCAGTTCTTC. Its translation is CASSRTSGDEQFF.

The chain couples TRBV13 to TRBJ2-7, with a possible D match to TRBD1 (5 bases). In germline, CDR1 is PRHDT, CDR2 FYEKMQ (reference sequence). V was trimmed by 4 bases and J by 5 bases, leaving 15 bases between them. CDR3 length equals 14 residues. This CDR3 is CASSSRQGLDEQYF. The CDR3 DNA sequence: TGTGCCAGCAGCTCCCGGCAGGGTCTGGACGAGCAGTACTTC.

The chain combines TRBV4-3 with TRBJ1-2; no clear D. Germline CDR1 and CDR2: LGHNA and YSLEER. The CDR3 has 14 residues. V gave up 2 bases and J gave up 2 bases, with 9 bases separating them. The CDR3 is CASSQFPGNYGYTF. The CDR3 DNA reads TGCGCCAGCAGCCAATTTCCCGGAAACTATGGCTACACCTTC.

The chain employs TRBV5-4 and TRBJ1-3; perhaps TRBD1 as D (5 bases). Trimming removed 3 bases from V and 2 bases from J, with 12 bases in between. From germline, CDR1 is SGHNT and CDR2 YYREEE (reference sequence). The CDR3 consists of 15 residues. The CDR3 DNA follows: TGTGCCAGCAGCTCCTCAGGGATGGCTGGAAACACCATATATTTT. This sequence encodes CASSSSGMAGNTIYF.

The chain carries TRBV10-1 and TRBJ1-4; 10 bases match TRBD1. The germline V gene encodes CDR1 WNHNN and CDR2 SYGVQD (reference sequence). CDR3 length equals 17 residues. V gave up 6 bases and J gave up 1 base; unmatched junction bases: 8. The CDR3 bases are TGCGCCAGCAGCTTATCCCGGGACAGGGGAACTAATGAAAAACTGTTTTTT. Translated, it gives CASSLSRDRGTNEKLFF.

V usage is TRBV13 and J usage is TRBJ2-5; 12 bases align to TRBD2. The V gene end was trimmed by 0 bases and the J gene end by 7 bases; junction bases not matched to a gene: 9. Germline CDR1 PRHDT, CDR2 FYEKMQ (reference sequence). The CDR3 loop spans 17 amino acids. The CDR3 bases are TGTGCCAGCAGCTTAGGCCGACTAGCGGGGGTTTCAGGGACCCAGTACTTC. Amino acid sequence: CASSLGRLAGVSGTQYF.

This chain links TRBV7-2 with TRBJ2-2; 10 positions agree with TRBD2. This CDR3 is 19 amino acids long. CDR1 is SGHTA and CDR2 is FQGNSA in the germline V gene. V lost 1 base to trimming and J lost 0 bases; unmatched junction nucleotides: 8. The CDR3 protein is CASSLGLSGGRANTGELFF. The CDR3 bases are TGTGCCAGCAGCTTAGGACTTAGCGGGGGGCGCGCGAACACCGGGGAGCTGTTTTTT.

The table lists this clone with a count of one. This chain's CDR3 is CSVGPRQGGYEQYF. The CDR3 DNA is TGCAGCGTTGGTCCGAGACAGGGTGGGTACGAGCAGTACTTC. This chain joins TRBV29-1 and TRBJ2-7, with 7 bases fitting TRBD1. Trimming cost V 4 bases and J 4 bases; bases outside gene matches: 10. The CDR3 consists of 14 residues. Per germline, CDR1 SQVTM and CDR2 ANQGSEA.

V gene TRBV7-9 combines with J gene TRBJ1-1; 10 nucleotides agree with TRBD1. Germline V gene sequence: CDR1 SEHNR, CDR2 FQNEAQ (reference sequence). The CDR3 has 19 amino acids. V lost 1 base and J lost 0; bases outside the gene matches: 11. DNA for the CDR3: TGTGCCAGCAGCTTAGTGGGGGGACAGGGGACCCTCATGAACACTGAAGCTTTCTTT. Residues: CASSLVGGQGTLMNTEAFF.

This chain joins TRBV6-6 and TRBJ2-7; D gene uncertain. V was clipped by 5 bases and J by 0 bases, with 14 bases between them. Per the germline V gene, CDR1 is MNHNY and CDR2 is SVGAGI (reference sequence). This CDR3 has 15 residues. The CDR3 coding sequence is TGTGCCAGCAGTGGACGGACCTTCCCCTCCTACGAGCAGTACTTC. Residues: CASSGRTFPSYEQYF.

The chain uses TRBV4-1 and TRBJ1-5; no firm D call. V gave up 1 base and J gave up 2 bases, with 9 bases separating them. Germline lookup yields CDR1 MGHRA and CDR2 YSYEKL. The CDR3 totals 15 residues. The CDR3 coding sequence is TGCGCCAGCAGCCAAGCGTCGGGAGGCAATCAGCCCCAGCATTTT. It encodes CASSQASGGNQPQHF.

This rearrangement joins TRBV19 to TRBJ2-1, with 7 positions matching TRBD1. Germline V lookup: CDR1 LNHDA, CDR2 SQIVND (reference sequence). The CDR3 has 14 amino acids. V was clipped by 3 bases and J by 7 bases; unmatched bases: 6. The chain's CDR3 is CASSILTGRNEQFF. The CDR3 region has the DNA TGTGCCAGTAGTATTTTGACAGGGCGGAATGAGCAGTTCTTC.

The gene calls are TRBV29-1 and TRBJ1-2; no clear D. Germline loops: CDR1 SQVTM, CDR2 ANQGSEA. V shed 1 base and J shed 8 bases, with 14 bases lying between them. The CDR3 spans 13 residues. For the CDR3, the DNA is TGCAGCGTTGAAGTTCCTCACGGGGAAGGCTACACCTTC. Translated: CSVEVPHGEGYTF. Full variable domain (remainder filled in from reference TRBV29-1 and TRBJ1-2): SAVISQKPSRDICQRGTSLTIQCQVDSQVTMMFWYRQQPGQSLTLIATANQGSEATYESGFVIDKFPISRPNLTFSTLTVSNMSPEDSSIYLCSVEVPHGEGYTFGSGTRLTVV.

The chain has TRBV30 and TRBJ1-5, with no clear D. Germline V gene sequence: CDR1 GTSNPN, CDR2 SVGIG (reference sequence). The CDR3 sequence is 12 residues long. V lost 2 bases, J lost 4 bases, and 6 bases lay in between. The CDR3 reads CAWSTQNQPQHF. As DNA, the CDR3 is TGTGCCTGGAGTACTCAGAATCAGCCCCAGCATTTT. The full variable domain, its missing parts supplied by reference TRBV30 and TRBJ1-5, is SQTIHQWPATLVQPVGSPLSLECTVEGTSNPNLYWYRQAAGRGLQLLFYSVGIGQISSEVPQNLSASRPQDRQFILSSKKLLLSDSGFYLCAWSTQNQPQHFGDGTRLSIL.